The 5 T cell receptor beta chains presented below share a single source sample, sequenced in a study of sequential checkpoint blockade in melanoma. Treatment: randomized to nivolumab then ipilimumab (arm A) or the reverse (arm B). Profiling relied on immunoSEQ multiplex PCR, and the TCRdb table lists in-frame clones only, not all of them. Of some 6,100 clones listed, around 57% were seen once; the top ten hold less than 20%. This sample comprised CD8+ T cells sorted from blood (inferred from file names), obtained from a patient given nivolumab and ipilimumab in sequence. Every receptor here comes from a human donor with melanoma.

The chain combines TRBV2 with TRBJ2-5; 9 bases are shared with TRBD1. Gene TRBJ2-7 matches the end of the DNA better, so the J call may be wrong. The germline V gene encodes CDR1 SNHLY and CDR2 FYNNEI. This CDR3 is built from 15 residues. CDR3 bases: TGTGCCAGCGGGACAGGGCACACGGGTAGCGACGAGCAGTACTTC. Translating it yields CASGTGHTGSDEQYF.

The chain is built from TRBV7-8 and TRBJ2-7, with 9 bases matching TRBD1. Trimming cost V 1 base and J 5 bases; bases outside gene matches: 6. Germline CDR1 reads SGHVS; CDR2 reads FQNEAQ. This CDR3 spans 15 amino acids. The CDR3 spells CASSLGAGQGDEQYF. For the CDR3, the DNA is TGTGCCAGCAGCTTAGGAGCGGGACAGGGCGACGAGCAGTACTTC. Full variable domain (remainder filled in from reference TRBV7-8 and TRBJ2-7): GAGVSQSPRYKVAKRGQDVALRCDPISGHVSLFWYQQALGQGPEFLTYFQNEAQLDKSGLPSDRFFAERPEGSVSTLKIQRTQQEDSAVYLCASSLGAGQGDEQYFGPGTRLTVT.

For the CDR3, the DNA is TGTGCCAGTAGTATTAGTTCCGGGACAGCGACCTACGAGCAGTACTTC. It encodes CASSISSGTATYEQYF. This chain connects TRBV19 to TRBJ2-7; TRBD1 matches 7 bases. The CDR3 contains 16 residues. Per germline, CDR1 LNHDA and CDR2 SQIVND (reference sequence). J lost 2 bases, V lost 3 bases, and 10 bases had no gene match. The variable domain in full, completed from reference TRBV19 and TRBJ2-7, reads DGGITQSPKYLFRKEGQNVTLSCEQNLNHDAMYWYRQDPGQGLRLIYYSQIVNDFQKGDIAEGYSVSREKKESFPLTVTSAQKNPTAFYLCASSISSGTATYEQYFGPGTRLTVT.

This chain joins TRBV11-3 and TRBJ2-1; 12 bases align to TRBD2. The germline V gene encodes CDR1 SGHNT and CDR2 YENEEA. Trimming took 5 bases from V and 10 from J; bases not matched to a gene: 6. This CDR3 has 14 amino acids. In nucleotides, the CDR3 is TGTGCCAGCAGCGCGGCGACTAGCGGGAGAGAGCAGTTCTTC. Translation: CASSAATSGREQFF.

The gene calls are TRBV5-6 and TRBJ2-2; TRBD2 is a possible D gene (5 bases). CDR3 length: 16 residues. The germline gives CDR1 SGHDT, CDR2 YYEEEE. Deletions cut 4 bases from V and 7 bases from J, with 20 bases between. The CDR3 DNA is TGTGCCAGCAGCCCCCCCGCCGGGAAATCCCACGGGGAGCTGTTTTTT. Protein: CASSPPAGKSHGELFF.